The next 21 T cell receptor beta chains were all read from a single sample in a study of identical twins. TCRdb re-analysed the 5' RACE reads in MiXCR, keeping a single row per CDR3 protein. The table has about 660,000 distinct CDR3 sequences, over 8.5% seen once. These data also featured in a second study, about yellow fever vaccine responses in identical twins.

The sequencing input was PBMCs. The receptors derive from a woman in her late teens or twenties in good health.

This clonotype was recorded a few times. CDR3 sequence reads: CATSDLSGPSQETQYF. For the CDR3, the DNA is TGTGCCACCAGTGATCTCTCGGGACCGAGCCAAGAGACCCAGTACTTC. The chain links TRBV24-1 to TRBJ2-5; D could derive from TRBD1 or TRBD2 (5 bases each). The germline CDR1 and CDR2 sequences are KGHDR and SFDVKD. The CDR3 totals 16 residues. Trimming removed 3 bases at V and 1 base at J, with 14 bases between.

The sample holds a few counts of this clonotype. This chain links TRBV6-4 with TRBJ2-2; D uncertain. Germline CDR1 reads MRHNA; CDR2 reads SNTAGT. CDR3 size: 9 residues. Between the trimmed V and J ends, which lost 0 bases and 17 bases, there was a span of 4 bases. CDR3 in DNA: TGTGCCAGCAGTGACTCGACATTTTTT. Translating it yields CASSDSTFF.

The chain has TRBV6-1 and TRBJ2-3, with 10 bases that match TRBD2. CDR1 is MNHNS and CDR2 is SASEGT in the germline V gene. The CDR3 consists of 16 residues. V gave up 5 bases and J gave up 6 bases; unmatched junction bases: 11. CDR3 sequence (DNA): TGTGCCAGCAGTCTCCCCCAGCGGGGGGGCCTCGATACGCAGTATTTT. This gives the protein CASSLPQRGGLDTQYF.

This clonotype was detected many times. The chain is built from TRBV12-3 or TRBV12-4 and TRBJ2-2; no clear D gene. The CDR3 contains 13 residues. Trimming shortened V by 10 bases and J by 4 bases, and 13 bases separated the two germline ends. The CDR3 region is CATGGLGTGELFF. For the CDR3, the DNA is TGTGCCACGGGCGGCCTGGGCACCGGGGAGCTGTTTTTT.

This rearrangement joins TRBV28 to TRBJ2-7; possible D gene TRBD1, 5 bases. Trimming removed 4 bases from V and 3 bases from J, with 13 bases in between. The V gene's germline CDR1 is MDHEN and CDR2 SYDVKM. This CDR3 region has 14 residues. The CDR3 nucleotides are TGTGCCAGCAGTTCCCCGCAGGGTGTCTACGAGCAGTACTTC. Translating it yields CASSSPQGVYEQYF.

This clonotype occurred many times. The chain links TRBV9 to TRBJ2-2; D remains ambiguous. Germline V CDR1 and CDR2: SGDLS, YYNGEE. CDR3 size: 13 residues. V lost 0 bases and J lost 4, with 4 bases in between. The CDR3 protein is CASSVAGTGELFF. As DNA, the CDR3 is TGTGCCAGCAGCGTAGCGGGCACCGGGGAGCTGTTTTTT.

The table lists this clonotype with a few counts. CDR3 sequence (DNA): TGTGCCAGCAGCCACCAAGTGGGGGGCGCAGGGAACATTCAGTACTTC. This encodes CASSHQVGGAGNIQYF. The chain carries TRBV7-2 and TRBJ2-4, with D perhaps being TRBD1 or TRBD2 (6 bases each). The CDR3 consists of 16 residues. V dropped 5 bases and J dropped 7 bases, with 21 bases sitting between them. Per germline, CDR1 SGHTA and CDR2 FQGNSA.

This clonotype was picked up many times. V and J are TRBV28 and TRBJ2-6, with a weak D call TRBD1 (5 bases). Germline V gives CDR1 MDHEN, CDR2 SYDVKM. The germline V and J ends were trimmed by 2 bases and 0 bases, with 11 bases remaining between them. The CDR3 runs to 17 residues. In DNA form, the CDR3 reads TGTGCCAGCAGTTTAGGACGACAGTTCTCTGGGGCCAACGTCCTGACTTTC. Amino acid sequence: CASSLGRQFSGANVLTF.

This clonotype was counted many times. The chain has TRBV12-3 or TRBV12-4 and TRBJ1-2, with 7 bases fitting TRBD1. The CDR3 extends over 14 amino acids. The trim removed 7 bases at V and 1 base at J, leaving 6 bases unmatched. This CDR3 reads CASKRTGFNYGYTF. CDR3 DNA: TGTGCCAGCAAACGGACAGGATTTAACTATGGCTACACCTTC.

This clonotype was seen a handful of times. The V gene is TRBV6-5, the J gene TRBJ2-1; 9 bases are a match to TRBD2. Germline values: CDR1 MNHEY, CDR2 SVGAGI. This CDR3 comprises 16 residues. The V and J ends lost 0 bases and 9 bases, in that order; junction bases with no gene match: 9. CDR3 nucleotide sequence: TGTGCCAGCAGTTACTCCGGAGCGGGAGGCCGGGGTGAGCAGTTCTTC. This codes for CASSYSGAGGRGEQFF.

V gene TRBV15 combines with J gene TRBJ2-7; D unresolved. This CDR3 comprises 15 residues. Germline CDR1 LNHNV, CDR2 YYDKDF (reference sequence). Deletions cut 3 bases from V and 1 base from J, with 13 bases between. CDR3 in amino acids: CATSSPESGSYEQYF. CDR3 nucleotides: TGTGCCACCAGCAGCCCGGAGAGTGGGTCCTACGAGCAGTACTTC.

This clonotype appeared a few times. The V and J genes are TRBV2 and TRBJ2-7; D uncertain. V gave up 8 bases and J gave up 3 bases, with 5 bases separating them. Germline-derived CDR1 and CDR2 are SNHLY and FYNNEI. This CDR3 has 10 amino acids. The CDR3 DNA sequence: TGTGCCAGCGCTGGCTACGAGCAGTACTTC. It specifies CASAGYEQYF.

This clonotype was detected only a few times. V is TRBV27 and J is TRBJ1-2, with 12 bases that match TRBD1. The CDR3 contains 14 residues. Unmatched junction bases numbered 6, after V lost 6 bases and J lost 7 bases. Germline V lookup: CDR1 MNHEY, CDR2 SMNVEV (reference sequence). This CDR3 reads CASSTGQGASGYTF. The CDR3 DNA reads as TGTGCCAGCAGCACGGGACAGGGGGCATCTGGCTACACCTTC.

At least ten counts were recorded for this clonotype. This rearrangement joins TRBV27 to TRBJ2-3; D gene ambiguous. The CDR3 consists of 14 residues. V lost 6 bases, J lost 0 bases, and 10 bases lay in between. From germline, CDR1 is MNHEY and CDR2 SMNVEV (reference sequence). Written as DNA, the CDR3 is TGTGCCAGCAGCCCTAATCCTAGCACAGATACGCAGTATTTT. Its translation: CASSPNPSTDTQYF.

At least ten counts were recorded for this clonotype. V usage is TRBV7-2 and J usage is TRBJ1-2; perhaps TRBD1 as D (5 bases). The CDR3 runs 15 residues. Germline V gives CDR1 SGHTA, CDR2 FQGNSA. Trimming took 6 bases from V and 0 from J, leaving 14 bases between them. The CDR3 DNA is TGTGCCAGCAGAGTAGGGACGGAAACTAACTATGGCTACACCTTC. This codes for CASRVGTETNYGYTF. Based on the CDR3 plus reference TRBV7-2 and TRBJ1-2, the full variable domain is GAGVSQSPSNKVTEKGKDVELRCDPISGHTALYWYRQSLGQGLEFLIYFQGNSAPDKSGLPSDRFSAERTGGSVSTLTIQRTQQEDSAVYLCASRVGTETNYGYTFGSGTRLTVV.

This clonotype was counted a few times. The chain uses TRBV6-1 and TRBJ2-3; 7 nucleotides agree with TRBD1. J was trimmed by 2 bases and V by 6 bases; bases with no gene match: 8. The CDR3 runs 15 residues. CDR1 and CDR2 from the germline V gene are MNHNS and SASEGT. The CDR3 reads CASRVGQDLTDTQYF. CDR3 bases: TGTGCCAGCAGGGTTGGACAGGACCTCACAGATACGCAGTATTTT.

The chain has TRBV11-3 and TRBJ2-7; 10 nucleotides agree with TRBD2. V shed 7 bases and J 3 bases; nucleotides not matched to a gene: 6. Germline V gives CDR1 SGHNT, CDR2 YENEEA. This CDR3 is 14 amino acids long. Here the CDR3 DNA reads TGTGCCAGCACCCAACTAGCGGGATTCTACGAGCAGTACTTC. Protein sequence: CASTQLAGFYEQYF.

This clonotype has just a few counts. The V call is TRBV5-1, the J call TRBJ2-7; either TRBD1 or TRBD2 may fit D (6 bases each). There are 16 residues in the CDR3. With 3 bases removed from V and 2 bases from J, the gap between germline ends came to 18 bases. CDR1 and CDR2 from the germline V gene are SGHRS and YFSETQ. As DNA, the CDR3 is TGCGCCAGCAGCTCCGAGGGGGGACGAGGAGCCTACGAGCAGTACTTC. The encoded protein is CASSSEGGRGAYEQYF.

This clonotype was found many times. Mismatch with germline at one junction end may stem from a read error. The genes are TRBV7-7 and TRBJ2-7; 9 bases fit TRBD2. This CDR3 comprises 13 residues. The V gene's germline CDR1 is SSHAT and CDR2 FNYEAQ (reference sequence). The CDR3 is CASSLVAGAEQYF. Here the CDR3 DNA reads TGTGCTAGCAGCTTAGTAGCGGGGGCCGAGCAGTACTTC.

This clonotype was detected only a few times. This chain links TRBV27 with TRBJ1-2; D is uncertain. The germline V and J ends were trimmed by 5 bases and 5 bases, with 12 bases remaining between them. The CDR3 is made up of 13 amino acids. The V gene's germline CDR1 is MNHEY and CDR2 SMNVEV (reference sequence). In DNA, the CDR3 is TGTGCCAGCAGTCCCGTCCCGAGATATGGCTACACCTTC. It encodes CASSPVPRYGYTF.

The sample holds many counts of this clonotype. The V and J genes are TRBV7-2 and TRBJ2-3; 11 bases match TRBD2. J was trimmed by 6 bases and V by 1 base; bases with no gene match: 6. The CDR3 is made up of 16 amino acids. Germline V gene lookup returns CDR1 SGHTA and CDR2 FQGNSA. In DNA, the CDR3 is TGTGCCAGCAGCTTAGTATTAGCGGGAGGGGGGGATACGCAGTATTTT. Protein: CASSLVLAGGGDTQYF.